These 23 T cell receptor beta chains were sequenced from one sample in a study of blood T cell repertoires in COVID-19. Sequenced by immunoSEQ multiplex PCR; TCRdb stores in-frame clones only, minus some. There are 95,000 to 150,000 clones in the sample; approximately 90% occur only once, and 2.1% lies in the top ten. The sequenced material came from peripheral blood. Receptor source: a man aged 50 to 59 with COVID-19, enrolled during active disease.

The chain links TRBV6-2 or TRBV6-3 to TRBJ2-7; 7 bases are shared with TRBD1. This CDR3 has 15 residues. Trimming cost V 2 bases and J 2 bases; bases outside gene matches: 6. The germline V gene encodes CDR1 MNHEY and CDR2 SVGEGT. The CDR3: CASSYTGQATYEQYF. The CDR3 DNA reads as TGTGCCAGCAGTTACACCGGACAGGCTACCTACGAGCAGTACTTC.

Here the CDR3 reads CASSQGDRGSGNTIYF. CDR3 nucleotides: TGTGCCAGCAGCCAGGGGGACAGGGGGTCTGGAAACACCATATATTTT. V and J are TRBV4-2 and TRBJ1-3; 11 nucleotides line up with TRBD1. V lost 3 bases and J lost 1; bases outside the gene matches: 2. CDR3 size: 16 residues. Germline V gene lookup returns CDR1 LGHNA and CDR2 YNFKEQ.

This chain links TRBV18 with TRBJ2-3; possibly TRBD2 for D (5 bases). CDR1 and CDR2 (germline): KGHSH, LQKENI. The V end lost 5 bases, the J end lost 2 bases, and 14 bases lay between the germline ends. The CDR3 is 15 amino acids. The CDR3 here is CASSGSSGLTDTQYF. DNA for the CDR3: TGTGCCAGCTCAGGGTCGAGCGGACTCACAGATACGCAGTATTTT.

CDR3 coding DNA: TGTGCCAGCAGGGACCAGGGCGTGGGAGAGACCCAGTACTTC. Protein: CASRDQGVGETQYF. This chain joins TRBV6-5 and TRBJ2-5; tentative D call: TRBD1 (5 bases). Between the trimmed V and J ends, which lost 6 bases and 4 bases, there was a span of 15 bases. Germline V lookup: CDR1 MNHEY, CDR2 SVGAGI. There are 14 residues in the CDR3.

V and J are TRBV4-3 and TRBJ1-4, with D perhaps TRBD1 (5 bases). The CDR3 contains 16 residues. Between the trimmed V and J ends, which lost 1 base and 7 bases, there was a span of 16 bases. Germline-derived CDR1 and CDR2 are LGHNA and YSLEER. This CDR3 is CASSQAAGGLGEKLFF. In DNA form, the CDR3 reads TGCGCCAGCAGCCAAGCGGCCGGGGGACTTGGTGAAAAACTGTTTTTT.

The rearrangement links TRBV5-1 to TRBJ2-7, with TRBD1 matching over 7 bases. Per germline, CDR1 SGHRS and CDR2 YFSETQ. The CDR3 runs 16 residues. With V trimmed by 7 bases and J by 1 base, 14 bases remained unmatched. The CDR3: CASGPDRERGSYEQYF. CDR3 coding DNA: TGCGCCAGCGGACCAGACAGGGAAAGAGGGTCCTACGAGCAGTACTTC.

The chain has TRBV2 and TRBJ2-5, with 8 bases that match TRBD2. The germline V gene encodes CDR1 SNHLY and CDR2 FYNNEI. Unmatched junction bases numbered 5, after V lost 3 bases and J lost 2 bases. CDR3 length equals 15 residues. The CDR3, as DNA: TGTGCCAGCAGTGAGTGGCTAGCGGGTCAAGAGACCCAGTACTTC. Its translation: CASSEWLAGQETQYF.

The rearrangement links TRBV5-1 to TRBJ2-5; TRBD2 matches 10 bases. Germline CDR1 is SGHRS and CDR2 is YFSETQ. The V and J ends lost 0 bases and 14 bases, in that order; junction bases with no gene match: 16. The CDR3 is 16 residues long. The chain's CDR3 is CASSLEGIETSGPAYF. The CDR3 DNA sequence: TGCGCCAGCAGCTTGGAAGGGATTGAGACTAGCGGGCCGGCTTACTTC.

The rearrangement joins TRBV28 to TRBJ1-5, with D perhaps matching TRBD1 (6 bases). Germline V gene data show CDR1 as MDHEN and CDR2 as SYDVKM. The ends were cut back, 7 bases at V and 7 bases at J, with 11 bases in the middle. The CDR3 loop spans 12 amino acids. The CDR3, as DNA: TGTGCCAGCAAGCTACAGGGACAGCCCCAGCATTTT. It translates to CASKLQGQPQHF. Full variable domain (rest looked up from reference TRBV28 and TRBJ1-5): DVKVTQSSRYLVKRTGEKVFLECVQDMDHENMFWYRQDPGLGLRLIYFSYDVKMKEKGDIPEGYSVSREKKERFSLILESASTNQTSMYLCASKLQGQPQHFGDGTRLSIL.

The chain uses TRBV30 and TRBJ2-1; 8 positions agree with TRBD2. This CDR3 has 15 amino acids. CDR1 GTSNPN and CDR2 SVGIG come from the germline V gene (reference sequence). V shed 2 bases and J 2 bases; nucleotides not matched to a gene: 5. CDR3 in DNA: TGTGCCTGGAGTACTCTAGCGGGTGCCTACAATGAGCAGTTCTTC. Protein: CAWSTLAGAYNEQFF.

In its sample, this clone was seen once. The genes are TRBV7-2 and TRBJ2-7, with 8 bases matching TRBD1. V gave up 8 bases and J gave up 0 bases; unmatched junction bases: 6. The germline gives CDR1 SGHTA, CDR2 FQGNSA. The CDR3 has 14 amino acids. CDR3 protein: CASRQDRASYEQYF. The CDR3 nucleotides are TGTGCCAGCCGCCAGGACAGGGCCTCCTACGAGCAGTACTTC.

V and J are TRBV28 and TRBJ2-1, with 9 bases matching TRBD1. With 6 bases clipped from V and 5 bases from J, the junction kept 11 bases outside the gene matches. Germline assignment: CDR1 MDHEN and CDR2 SYDVKM. The CDR3 runs to 16 residues. The CDR3 DNA follows: TGTGCCAGCAGGCCCACCGGGACAGGGCGAAACAATGAGCAGTTCTTC. Protein sequence: CASRPTGTGRNNEQFF.

This rearrangement joins TRBV6-2 or TRBV6-3 to TRBJ1-1, with 7 bases identical to TRBD1. This CDR3 is built from 15 residues. V trimming: 3 bases; J trimming: 1 base; junction bases outside the gene matches: 5. CDR1 MNHEY and CDR2 SVGEGT come from the germline V gene. CDR3 sequence: CASSYGDRWNTEAFF. The CDR3, as DNA: TGTGCCAGCAGTTATGGGGACAGATGGAACACTGAAGCTTTCTTT.

This chain's CDR3 is CASSLGTSGSSEQYV. The DNA of the CDR3 is TGTGCCAGCAGCTTAGGGACTAGCGGGAGTAGTGAGCAGTACGTC. J is TRBJ2-7 and V is TRBV13, with 12 bases identical to TRBD2. After removal of 0 bases from V and 7 bases from J, the junction contained 4 bases not matched to a gene. Germline V gene lookup returns CDR1 PRHDT and CDR2 FYEKMQ (reference sequence). This CDR3 region has 15 residues.

The CDR3 sequence: CASSLVREEQFF. The CDR3, as DNA: TGTGCCAGCAGTTTGGTTCGGGAAGAGCAGTTCTTC. This chain links TRBV12-3 or TRBV12-4 with TRBJ2-1; possible D gene TRBD2, 5 bases. The CDR3 is 12 residues long. V lost 3 bases and J 10 bases, leaving 10 bases between the germline ends.

The chain joins TRBV6-2 or TRBV6-3 to TRBJ2-7; the D gene is possibly TRBD2 (5 bases). The CDR3 totals 14 residues. The V gene's germline CDR1 is MNHEY and CDR2 SVGEGT. Trimming left V 0 bases short and J 0 bases short, with 6 bases between. CDR3 nucleotide sequence: TGTGCCAGCAGTTACTCGGGAGCCTCCTACGAGCAGTACTTC. The encoded protein is CASSYSGASYEQYF.

The chain links TRBV7-8 to TRBJ2-2; 7 bases are a match to TRBD1. Looked up from germline, CDR1 is SGHVS and CDR2 is FQNEAQ. The V gene end was trimmed by 1 base and the J gene end by 4 bases; junction bases not matched to a gene: 3. The CDR3 totals 15 residues. CDR3 coding DNA: TGTGCCAGCAGCTTAGAACAGGGGAGCACCGGGGAGCTGTTTTTT. This sequence encodes CASSLEQGSTGELFF.

The chain recombines TRBV29-1 with TRBJ1-2; tentative D call: TRBD1 (5 bases). The V end lost 7 bases, the J end lost 8 bases, and 14 bases lay between the germline ends. The CDR3 length is 11 residues. The germline V gene encodes CDR1 SQVTM and CDR2 ANQGSEA. In nucleotides, the CDR3 is TGCAGCGCGGGGCGGGTGGAGGGCTACACCTTC. As protein: CSAGRVEGYTF. The full variable domain, in which reference TRBV29-1 and TRBJ1-2 provide the parts outside the CDR3, is SAVISQKPSRDICQRGTSLTIQCQVDSQVTMMFWYRQQPGQSLTLIATANQGSEATYESGFVIDKFPISRPNLTFSTLTVSNMSPEDSSIYLCSAGRVEGYTFGSGTRLTVV.

This clone was recorded only once. The V gene is TRBV1, the J gene TRBJ2-7; no DNA check was done on the table's D call, TRBD2. TRBV1 is recorded as a pseudogene. The CDR3 has 13 amino acids. The CDR3 DNA reads TGCACCAGCAGCCGGAGGGTTACCTACGAGCAGTACTTC. This codes for CTSSRRVTYEQYF.

The gene calls are TRBV4-3 and TRBJ2-5, with 12 bases lining up with TRBD2. CDR1 is LGHNA and CDR2 is YSLEER in the germline V gene. After removal of 1 base from V and 5 bases from J, the junction contained 5 bases not matched to a gene. CDR3 length: 16 amino acids. The CDR3 nucleotides read TGCGCCAGCAGCCAAGGACTAGCGGGAGCGTCCGAGACCCAGTACTTC. Translated: CASSQGLAGASETQYF.

The chain has TRBV7-8 and TRBJ2-3; maybe TRBD1 (7 bases). Trimming took off 3 bases at V and 0 bases at J, with 16 bases between the two ends. CDR1 is SGHVS and CDR2 is FQNEAQ in the germline V gene. The CDR3 extends over 17 amino acids. CDR3 amino acids: CASSLTAGQPSTDTQYF. DNA of the CDR3: TGTGCCAGCAGCTTGACGGCGGGACAGCCGAGCACAGATACGCAGTATTTT. Using reference TRBV7-8 and TRBJ2-3 for the parts outside the CDR3, the full variable domain is GAGVSQSPRYKVAKRGQDVALRCDPISGHVSLFWYQQALGQGPEFLTYFQNEAQLDKSGLPSDRFFAERPEGSVSTLKIQRTQQEDSAVYLCASSLTAGQPSTDTQYFGPGTRLTVL.

V usage is TRBV28 and J usage is TRBJ1-3; possible D gene TRBD1, 5 bases. From germline, CDR1 is MDHEN and CDR2 SYDVKM. V was cut by 3 bases and J by 1 base, with 10 bases left in between. This CDR3 is 15 amino acids long. The CDR3 DNA is TGTGCCAGCAGTTTGTTCCGGGGGTCTGGAAACACCATATATTTT. Amino acid sequence: CASSLFRGSGNTIYF.

The chain links TRBV18 to TRBJ2-1; D not resolved. The germline V and J ends were trimmed by 3 bases and 0 bases, with 9 bases remaining between them. Germline V gene sequence: CDR1 KGHSH, CDR2 LQKENI. The CDR3 runs 15 residues. CDR3 nucleotides: TGTGCCAGCTCACCCCAGGATAGCTCCTACAATGAGCAGTTCTTC. Translated, it gives CASSPQDSSYNEQFF. Full variable domain (rest looked up from reference TRBV18 and TRBJ2-1): NAGVMQNPRHLVRRRGQEARLRCSPMKGHSHVYWYRQLPEEGLKFMVYLQKENIIDESGMPKERFSAEFPKEGPSILRIQQVVRGDSAAYFCASSPQDSSYNEQFFGPGTRLTVL.